This T cell receptor (beta chain) was identified in a study of technical replicates of blood from a handful of donors. Sequenced by immunoSEQ multiplex PCR; TCRdb stores in-frame clones only, minus some. The sample lists more than 90,000 clones, more than 90% occurring once. The sequenced material came from T cells isolated from PBMCs. The clonotype comes from a human donor in good health.

The CDR3 sequence: CASSYAGTGGYEQYF. CDR3 sequence (DNA): TGTGCCAGCAGTTATGCCGGGACAGGGGGCTACGAGCAGTACTTC. This chain joins TRBV6-6 and TRBJ2-7; 11 bases fit TRBD1. V trimming: 3 bases; J trimming: 3 bases; junction bases outside the gene matches: 4. Germline-derived CDR1 and CDR2 are MNHNY and SVGAGI (reference sequence). This CDR3 is built from 15 residues.